The 5 T cell receptor beta chains below all came from one sample that was sequenced in a study of Ad26.COV2.S vaccination and SARS-CoV-2 variants. The sample's treatment: approximately 18 received Ad26.COV2.S at low or high dose, single or two shots; several received placebo; per-sample allocation not given. Collection of the samples took place on day 63 after the first injection of vaccine or placebo. The data were produced by immunoSEQ multiplex PCR, yet TCRdb's version contains in-frame clones alone and is incomplete. The sample yields about 350,000 clones, roughly 85% seen once. The specimen comprised peripheral blood, sampled in a trial of Ad26.COV2.S vaccine versus placebo. The receptor set was obtained from a person aged 18 to 65 who received the Ad26.COV2.S COVID-19 vaccine or a placebo.

The CDR3 coding sequence is TGCGCCAGCAGCTCGGGGGCGCTCCGGGGGACCCAGTACTTC. It codes for CASSSGALRGTQYF. The chain uses TRBV5-1 and TRBJ2-5; D may match TRBD1 or TRBD2 (6 bases each). Trimming cost V 3 bases and J 7 bases, with 16 bases left between them. The CDR3 covers 14 residues. Germline loops: CDR1 SGHRS, CDR2 YFSETQ.

V usage is TRBV12-3 or TRBV12-4 and J usage is TRBJ2-7; D call uncertain. V shed 5 bases and J shed 2 bases, with 10 bases lying between them. This CDR3 spans 13 amino acids. The CDR3 sequence: CASSRQVAYEQYF. CDR3 DNA sequence: TGTGCCAGCAGTCGCCAGGTTGCCTACGAGCAGTACTTC.

V is TRBV2 and J is TRBJ2-2; D ambiguous. Germline V gives CDR1 SNHLY, CDR2 FYNNEI. The CDR3 has 11 residues. Deletions cut 4 bases from V and 6 bases from J, with 3 bases between. Here the CDR3 reads CASSAPGELFF. For the CDR3, the DNA is TGTGCCAGCAGTGCCCCCGGGGAGCTGTTTTTT.

V usage is TRBV5-1 and J usage is TRBJ2-1; D perhaps matches TRBD1 (5 bases). This CDR3 has 14 residues. Germline CDR1 reads SGHRS; CDR2 reads YFSETQ. V dropped 4 bases and J dropped 6 bases, with 14 bases sitting between them. CDR3 residues: CASSMDIHPNEQFF. In nucleotides, the CDR3 is TGCGCCAGCAGCATGGACATCCATCCCAATGAGCAGTTCTTC.

The chain carries TRBV2 and TRBJ1-4; 9 positions agree with TRBD1. Germline CDR1 SNHLY, CDR2 FYNNEI. V was pared by 5 bases and J by 10 bases, with 8 bases of the junction left unmatched. This CDR3 has 14 residues. For the CDR3, the DNA is TGTGCCAGCAGTCTACAGGGGGCGAACGGAAAACTGTTTTTT. This sequence encodes CASSLQGANGKLFF.